The clone carrying this T cell receptor beta chain was seen more than once but under ten times. The antigen remains undetermined. At one end, the junction sequence differs from germline, possibly due to a read error. The data originate from a study of blood T cells in healthy people across ages. Germline V CDR1 and CDR2: SGDLS, YYNGEE. The CDR3 contains 14 residues. For the second PCR, which ran for about 7 to 11 cycles, a sample-barcoded 5' primer and a J-beta primer mix were used. A single record per CDR3 protein comes from TCRdb applying MiXCR to the 5' RACE reads. The sample has around 990,000 distinct CDR3 sequences, approximately 25% seen once. Overall study results and limits: Across the age range, TCR beta diversity per million T cells fell in a roughly linear way. Greater diversity and more naive CD4+ cells were seen in long-lived donors than in aged donors.

These data were likewise used in another study, on T cells of mothers and their children. Per that paper: The donors comprised about 6 children and their three healthy Caucasian mothers. According to the study, all extracted RNA entered cDNA synthesis at about 1.4 ug per 15 ul.

The sequence derives from a girl aged 2-10 years in good health. The gene calls are TRBV9 and TRBJ2-3; 13 bases fit TRBD2. Source material: blood. CDR3 nucleotide sequence: TGCGCCAGCAGACTAGCGGGAGGTGGAGATACGCAGTATTTT. Its translation: CASRLAGGGDTQYF.